The rows below give T cell receptor beta chains drawn from one sample of a study of T-cell reconstitution after alpha-beta-depleted transplantation in children. In TCRdb, the PCR reads were re-called with MiXCR into one record per CDR3 protein. There are about 610,000 distinct CDR3 sequences in the sample; roughly a tenth occur only once, and around 4% lies in the top ten. The sequencing used PBMCs from the stem cell graft donor, collected from the stem cell graft. All receptors derive from a human donor who donated a stem cell graft to a child with acute myeloid leukemia. Both conserved end residues are part of each CDR3. The D gene is left open where the match is weak. The size entry is marked missing in some rows and otherwise reads once, few, many or a size class.

TRBJ2-5 | . | few | TRBV7-9 | TGTGCCAGCAGCCCCTCAGTGATGGTCACCGGAGAGACCCAGTACTTC | CASSPSVMVTGETQYF
TRBJ2-3 | TRBD1 | many | TRBV4-3 | TGCGCCAGCAGCCAAGATCCGGCGGACAGGGAGTGCGATACGCAGTATTTT | CASSQDPADRECDTQYF
TRBJ2-1 | . | many | TRBV28 | TGTGCCAGCAGCCCCTCTCTAGGGGTAGGGGTCAATGAGCAGTTCTTC | CASSPSLGVGVNEQFF
TRBJ2-1 | TRBD2 | many | TRBV7-3 | TGTGCCAGCAGCTCCTTTTCTAGCGGGAGTCCCTACAATGAGCAGTTCTTC | CASSSFSSGSPYNEQFF
TRBJ1-1 | TRBD1 | few | TRBV6-1 | TGTGCCAGCAGTGGACAGGGAGGTATCGACACTGAAGCTTTCTTT | CASSGQGGIDTEAFF
TRBJ1-1 | TRBD1 | many | TRBV29-1 | TGCAGCGTTCCTATCGGGGGTACAGGGGCCGGCACTGAAGCTTTCTTT | CSVPIGGTGAGTEAFF
TRBJ1-2 | TRBD1 | . | TRBV6-5 | TGTGCCAGCAGTTACTCGGGACAGGGCTATGGCTACACCTTC | CASSYSGQGYGYTF
TRBJ2-3 | . | . | TRBV7-3 | TGTGCCAGCAGCTTAAGGTCGGCCCATGCGGCAGATACGCAGTATTTT | CASSLRSAHAADTQYF
TRBJ2-3 | . | . | TRBV29-1 | TGCAGCGTGAACGGGCTTAACACAGATACGCAGTATTTT | CSVNGLNTDTQYF
TRBJ2-2 | . | many | TRBV6-4 | TGTGCCAGCAGTGACTCGGGGCTAGCGACCACCGGGGAGCTGTTTTTT | CASSDSGLATTGELFF
TRBJ2-3 | . | many | TRBV12-3/TRBV12-4 | TGTGCCAGCAGTCAACCGAGGGGAGGCACAGATACGCAGTATTTT | CASSQPRGGTDTQYF
TRBJ2-1 | TRBD2 | few | TRBV20-1 | TGCAGTGCCCTAAAAGCGGGAGGGTCCTACAATGAGCAGTTCTTC | CSALKAGGSYNEQFF
TRBJ1-6 | . | few | TRBV29-1 | TGCAGCGTGAGGACGGGCGCCTATAATTCACCCCTCCACTTT | CSVRTGAYNSPLHF
TRBJ2-2 | TRBD1 | few | TRBV7-2 | TGTGCCAGCAGCCGCTTGATACAGGGGACCGGGGAGCTGTTTTTT | CASSRLIQGTGELFF
TRBJ1-1 | . | many | TRBV29-1 | TGCAGCGTTGCCGCTCCGAACACTGAAGCTTTCTTT | CSVAAPNTEAFF
TRBJ2-7 | TRBD1 | many | TRBV6-5 | TGTGCCAGCAGTTCGACGGACAGGGCGTACGAGCAGTACTTC | CASSSTDRAYEQYF
TRBJ1-3 | . | . | TRBV18 | TGTGCCAGCTCAACTATTTCGACGGGCTCTGGAAACACCATATATTTT | CASSTISTGSGNTIYF
TRBJ2-1 | . | . | TRBV30 | TGTGCCTGGAGTCGCCGGGGGAGGAACAATGAGCAGTTCTTC | CAWSRRGRNNEQFF
TRBJ2-5 | TRBD2 | . | TRBV6-1 | TGTGCCAGCAGTGCTCCGGGACTAGCGGCGGAGACCCAGTACTTC | CASSAPGLAAETQYF
TRBJ1-2 | TRBD1 | many | TRBV10-3 | TGTGCCATCAGCGGGACAGTCAACTATGGCTACACCTTC | CAISGTVNYGYTF
TRBJ2-1 | . | few | TRBV18 | TGTGCCAGCTCACCACCGAGCACAGGAGTCAATGAGCAGTTCTTC | CASSPPSTGVNEQFF
TRBJ2-7 | . | many | TRBV7-8 | TGTGCCAGCAGCGCGGGTGCTCGGAGGTACGAGCAGTACTTC | CASSAGARRYEQYF
TRBJ2-2 | TRBD1 | few | TRBV12-3/TRBV12-4 | TGTGCCACACAGGGGGAATACACCGGGGAGCTGTTTTTT | CATQGEYTGELFF
TRBJ2-7 | . | . | TRBV7-2 | TGTGCCAGCAGCTCGGGATATTCTAACGAGCAGTACTTC | CASSSGYSNEQYF
TRBJ2-5 | . | . | TRBV6-2/TRBV6-3 | TGTGCCAGCTGGGTCGCGGAGGGAGGAGAGACCCAGTACTTC | CASWVAEGGETQYF
TRBJ1-5 | . | few | TRBV6-2/TRBV6-3 | TGTGCCAGCAGTTACACCCCAACAGTGGAGCCCCAGCATTTT | CASSYTPTVEPQHF
TRBJ2-7 | . | few | TRBV29-1 | TGCAGCGTTGGTGGGGCAGGGGTGTCAGGCGAGCAGTACTTC | CSVGGAGVSGEQYF
TRBJ1-1 | . | few | TRBV3-1 | TGTGCCAGCAGCCCCGAGTCTGGGGGGACACGGAACACTGAAGCTTTCTTT | CASSPESGGTRNTEAFF
TRBJ2-1 | . | . | TRBV27 | TGTGCCAGCAGTCGAATAGCTTCGAGCTCCTACAATGAGCAGTTCTTC | CASSRIASSSYNEQFF
TRBJ2-3 | . | many | TRBV7-9 | TGTGCCAGCAGCTTACCTAGGACGAGCACAGATACGCAGTATTTT | CASSLPRTSTDTQYF
TRBJ2-7 | . | . | TRBV5-1 | TGCGCCAGCAGCTCGGAGGGCTACGAGCAGTACTTC | CASSSEGYEQYF
TRBJ1-3 | . | . | TRBV6-1 | TGTGCCAGCACTAATTTAGGTGCCGGAAACACCATATGTTTT | CASTNLGAGNTICF
TRBJ1-2 | . | few | TRBV7-3 | TGTGCCAGCAGCATGACCACAGGCTACACCTTC | CASSMTTGYTF
TRBJ2-1 | . | many | TRBV27 | TGTGCCAGCCGCGGGGCCTACAATGAGCAGTTCTTC | CASRGAYNEQFF
TRBJ2-1 | TRBD2 | many | TRBV12-3/TRBV12-4 | TGTGCCAGCTCACAAGGGGGACTAGCGGGATTTGAGCAGTTCTTC | CASSQGGLAGFEQFF
TRBJ2-5 | TRBD2 | . | TRBV18 | TGTGCCAGCTCACCAGGGACTAACACTCAGGGGACCCAGTACTTC | CASSPGTNTQGTQYF
TRBJ2-4 | . | . | TRBV11-1 | TGTGCCAGCAGCTTATATCGACCACTCGCGTTCCAGGCCAAAAACATTCAGTACTTC | CASSLYRPLAFQAKNIQYF
TRBJ2-5 | TRBD2 | many | TRBV28 | TGTGCCAGCAGTTTAGCTAGCGGGAGGGCCTTGGAGACCCAGTACTTC | CASSLASGRALETQYF
TRBJ2-2 | TRBD1 | few | TRBV12-3/TRBV12-4 | TGTGCCAGCAGTTGGACAGGGGGAAGCGGCGGGGAGCTGTTTTTT | CASSWTGGSGGELFF
TRBJ1-5 | . | . | TRBV3-1 | TGTGCCAGCAGCCAAGACGCGGGGGCTTATGATCAGCCCCAGCATTTT | CASSQDAGAYDQPQHF
TRBJ2-1 | . | few | TRBV5-1 | TGCGCCAGCCGCGGCCCGGGGCGGGGTCACAATGAGCAGTTCTTC | CASRGPGRGHNEQFF
TRBJ1-5 | . | . | TRBV28 | TGTGCCAGCAGTTTCAGCCCAGGGTTGGGGTCTGGAGATCAGCCCCAGCATTTT | CASSFSPGLGSGDQPQHF
TRBJ1-6 | . | few | TRBV6-5 | TGTGCCAGCAGCTTATTCGGGACGGAACTTAATTCACCCCTCCACTTT | CASSLFGTELNSPLHF
TRBJ2-7 | . | few | TRBV29-1 | TGCAGCGTCGGAATACTTTACGAGCAGTACTTC | CSVGILYEQYF
TRBJ2-7 | TRBD2 | . | TRBV7-2 | TGTGCCAGCAGCTTAGGCCCGGGACTAGCGGGAGACGAGCAGTACTTC | CASSLGPGLAGDEQYF
TRBJ2-3 | TRBD2 | . | TRBV7-8 | TGTGCCAGCAGCTTCGAAGCGGGAGACTCCACAGATACGCAGTATTTT | CASSFEAGDSTDTQYF
TRBJ2-7 | . | . | TRBV6-1 | TGTGCCAGCAGTACACAGGGGGGGAGGTACGAGCAGTACTTC | CASSTQGGRYEQYF
TRBJ2-7 | . | few | TRBV5-1 | TGCGCCAGCAGCTTTGGACAAAGGGGTTCTACCTACGAGCAGTACTTC | CASSFGQRGSTYEQYF
TRBJ2-1 | TRBD1 | few | TRBV7-9 | TGTGCCAGCAGCCACGGACAGGGTTTGTACAATGAGCAGTTCTTC | CASSHGQGLYNEQFF